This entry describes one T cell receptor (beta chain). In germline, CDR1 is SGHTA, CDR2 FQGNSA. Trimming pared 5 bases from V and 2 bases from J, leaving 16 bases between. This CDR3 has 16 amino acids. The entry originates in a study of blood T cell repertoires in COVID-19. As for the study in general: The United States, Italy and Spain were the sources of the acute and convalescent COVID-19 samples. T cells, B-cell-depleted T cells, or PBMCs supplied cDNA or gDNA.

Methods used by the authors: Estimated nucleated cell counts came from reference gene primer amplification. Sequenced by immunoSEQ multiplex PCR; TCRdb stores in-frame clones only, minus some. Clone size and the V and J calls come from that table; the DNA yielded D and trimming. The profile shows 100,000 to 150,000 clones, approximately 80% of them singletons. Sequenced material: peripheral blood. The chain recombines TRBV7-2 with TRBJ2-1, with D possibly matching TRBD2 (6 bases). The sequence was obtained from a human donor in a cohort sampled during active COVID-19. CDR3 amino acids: CASSPRTGSAYNEQFF. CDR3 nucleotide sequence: TGTGCCAGCAGCCCTCGGACCGGGAGTGCCTACAATGAGCAGTTCTTC.